These T cell receptor beta chains were read from a single sample in a study of T cells in localized non-small cell lung cancer. Only in-frame clones appear in the TCRdb table, and some are missing; sequencing was by immunoSEQ multiplex PCR. The top ten clones hold under 30% of a sample with roughly 16,000 clones, around 85% of them seen once. Sequences were derived from peripheral blood, sampled before any cancer treatment. These TCRs come from an older female donor with stage I squamous cell lung carcinoma. Each CDR3 is given without its conserved first and last residue.

TRBJ1-5 | TRBV29-1 | SVQEGVNQPQH
TRBJ1-1 | TRBV29-1 | SAVLKTGDDEAF
TRBJ2-1 | TRBV5-1 | ASSPVGRIRTGNYNEQF
TRBJ2-3 | TRBV7-6 | ASSLHGGRADTQY
TRBJ2-7 | TRBV7-9 | ASSLWTGALLFEQY
TRBJ2-5 | TRBV4-1 | ASSQDFQETQY
TRBJ1-2 | TRBV27 | ASSSRQLSGYT
TRBJ1-2 | TRBV4-1 | ASSQVRGTDGYT
TRBJ1-1 | TRBV6-6 | ASSVPQGAVETEAF
TRBJ2-2 | TRBV9 | ASSVSSASTGELF
TRBJ2-7 | TRBV28 | ASGGTSGSYEQY
TRBJ1-2 | TRBV5-4 | ASSLDGREDGYT
TRBJ1-1 | TRBV6-6 | ASRHRDTTEAF
TRBJ1-6 | TRBV19 | ASSRDSENNSPLH
TRBJ2-7 | TRBV14 | ASSQVRAGEQY
TRBJ1-3 | TRBV10-3 | AISGGLRSGNTIY
TRBJ1-4 | TRBV19 | ASADRDTEKLF
TRBJ2-5 | TRBV2 | ASLDRALWTQY
TRBJ2-2 | TRBV27 | ATRQHGTGELF